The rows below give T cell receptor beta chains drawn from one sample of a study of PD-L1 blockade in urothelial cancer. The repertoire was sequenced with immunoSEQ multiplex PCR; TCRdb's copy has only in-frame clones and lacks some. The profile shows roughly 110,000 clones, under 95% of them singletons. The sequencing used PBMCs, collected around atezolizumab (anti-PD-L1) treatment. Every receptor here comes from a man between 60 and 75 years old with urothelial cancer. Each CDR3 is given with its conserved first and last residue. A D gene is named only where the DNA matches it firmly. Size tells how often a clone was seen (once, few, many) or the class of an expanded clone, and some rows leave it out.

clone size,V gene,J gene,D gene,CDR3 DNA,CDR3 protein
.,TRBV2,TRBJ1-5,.,TGTGCCAGCAGTAGAGACACTAATCAGCCCCAGCATTTT,CASSRDTNQPQHF
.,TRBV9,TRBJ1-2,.,TGTGCCAGCAGCAAAACCCTGGGGGGGGCCACCTTC,CASSKTLGGATF
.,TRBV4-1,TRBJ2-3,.,TGCGCCAGCAGCCGAGGGCCCACCAGCACAGATACGCAGTATTTT,CASSRGPTSTDTQYF
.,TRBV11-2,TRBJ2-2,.,TGTGCCAGCAGCCCCCCGCACCGGTGGAACACCGGGGAGCTGTTTTTT,CASSPPHRWNTGELFF
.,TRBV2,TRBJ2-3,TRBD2,TGTGCCAGCAGTGGCCAGCGGGAAGCAGATACGCAGTATTTT,CASSGQREADTQYF
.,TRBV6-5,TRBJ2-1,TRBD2,TGTGCCAGCAGTCTACTAGCGGGGTACAATGAGCAGTTCTTC,CASSLLAGYNEQFF
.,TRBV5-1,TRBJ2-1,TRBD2,TGCGCCAGCAGCTTGGGTGCTAGCGGACCCTACAATGAGCAGTTCTTC,CASSLGASGPYNEQFF
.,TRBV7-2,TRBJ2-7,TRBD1,TGTGCCAGCAGCTTAGTTCCCCGGACAGGGGGCTCCGAGCAGTACTTC,CASSLVPRTGGSEQYF
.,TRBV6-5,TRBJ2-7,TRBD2,TGTGCCAGCCAGACTAGCGGGAGTATCCGTTACGAGCAGTACTTC,CASQTSGSIRYEQYF
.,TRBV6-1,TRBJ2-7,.,TGTGCCAGCTTGGAGGGTAACCACGAGCAGTACTTC,CASLEGNHEQYF
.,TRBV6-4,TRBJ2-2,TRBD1,TGTGCCAGCACCGCAAAGGACAGGCGAACCGGGGAGCTGTTTTTT,CASTAKDRRTGELFF
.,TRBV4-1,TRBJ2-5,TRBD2,TGCGCCAGCAGCCAAGGACTAGCGATAGGGTTCCAAGAGACCCAGTACTTC,CASSQGLAIGFQETQYF
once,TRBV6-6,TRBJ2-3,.,TGTGCCAGCAGTTACCGAGACGGGGCAGATACGCAGTATTTT,CASSYRDGADTQYF
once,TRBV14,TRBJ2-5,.,TGTGCCAGCAGCCAAGATAAGACCCAGTACTTC,CASSQDKTQYF
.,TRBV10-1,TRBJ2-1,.,TGCGCCAGCAGTGAGTCCCCTCGCGATGAGCAGTTCTTC,CASSESPRDEQFF
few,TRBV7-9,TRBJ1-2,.,TGTGCCAGCAGCTTATTGCTAGACTATGGCTACACCTTC,CASSLLLDYGYTF
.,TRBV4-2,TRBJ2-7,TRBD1,TGTGCCAGCAGCCAAGATAGGGGCAGGGGGCTCTCCTACGAGCAGTACTTC,CASSQDRGRGLSYEQYF
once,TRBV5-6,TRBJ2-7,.,TGTGCCAGCCTCGGATTAGGAGGCCGAAGCTCCTACGAGCAGTACTTC,CASLGLGGRSSYEQYF
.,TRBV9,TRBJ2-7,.,TGTGCCAGCAGCGTATCTGCGGCCTACGAGCAGTACTTC,CASSVSAAYEQYF
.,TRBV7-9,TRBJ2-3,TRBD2,TGTGCCAGCAGCTTATTTGCGGGGGACACAGATACGCAGTATTTT,CASSLFAGDTDTQYF
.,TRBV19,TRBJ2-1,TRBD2,TGTGCCAGTAGTAGGGGACTAGCGGGGAACAATGAGCAGTTCTTC,CASSRGLAGNNEQFF
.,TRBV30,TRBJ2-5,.,TGTGCCTGGAGTGCCGGGAGTCGTGAGACCCAGTACTTC,CAWSAGSRETQYF
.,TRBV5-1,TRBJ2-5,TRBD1,TGCGCCAGCAGCTTGGGACAGGGATTCCTCCAAGAGACCCAGTACTTC,CASSLGQGFLQETQYF
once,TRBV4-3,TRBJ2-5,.,TGCGCCAGCAGCCAAGATTTATCCAGCGGGGAGACCCAGTACTTC,CASSQDLSSGETQYF
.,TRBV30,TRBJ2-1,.,TGTGCCTGGACCATGAGGTCAGGGGATGAGCAGTTCTTC,CAWTMRSGDEQFF
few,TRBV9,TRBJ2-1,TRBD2,TGTGCCAGCAGCGTAGTTACTAGCGGAGGTGAGCAGTTCTTC,CASSVVTSGGEQFF
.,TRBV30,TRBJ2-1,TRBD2,TGTGCCTGGAGTGTACTAGCGTCCCGCTCCTACAATGAGCAGTTCTTC,CAWSVLASRSYNEQFF
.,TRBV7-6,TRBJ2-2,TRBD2,TGTGCCAGCAGCTTACGAACTAGCGGAACCGGGGAGCTGTTTTTT,CASSLRTSGTGELFF
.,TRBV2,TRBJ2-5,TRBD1,TGTGCCAGCAGTCAAAACAGGGGAACGGGAGAGACCCAGTACTTC,CASSQNRGTGETQYF
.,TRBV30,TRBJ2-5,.,TGTGCCTGGAGTCCACAGCCCTTTGAGACCCAGTACTTC,CAWSPQPFETQYF
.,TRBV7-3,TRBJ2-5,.,TGTGCCAGCAGCTTAATGGTAGCGGTCCAAGAGACCCAGTACTTC,CASSLMVAVQETQYF
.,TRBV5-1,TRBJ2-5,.,TGCGCCAGCAGCTTGGAAAGCCCAGAGACCCAGTACTTC,CASSLESPETQYF
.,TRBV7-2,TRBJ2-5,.,TGTGCCAGCAGCTTCTACCAAGAGACCCAGTACTTC,CASSFYQETQYF
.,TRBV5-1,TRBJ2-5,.,TGCGCCAGCCAGGCCGGAACAGGTCAAGAGACCCAGTACTTC,CASQAGTGQETQYF
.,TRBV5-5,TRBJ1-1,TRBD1,TGTGCCAGCAGCTTGGCCAACACAGGGGGCGAAACTGAAGCTTTCTTT,CASSLANTGGETEAFF